This TCR beta chain was found in a study of T cells after yellow fever vaccination. TCRdb processed the 5' RACE reads anew with MiXCR; each CDR3 protein has one entry. The profile shows approximately 85,000 distinct CDR3 sequences, roughly 13% of them singletons. Study observations and caveats: Post-booster reappearance was seen for most primary-vaccination clones (96% CD4, 88% CD8).

This clonotype was observed a few times. The V gene's germline CDR1 is SGHAT and CDR2 FQNNGV. This CDR3 spans 14 amino acids. V gave up 5 bases and J gave up 4 bases; unmatched junction bases: 7. This chain links TRBV11-2 with TRBJ2-7; TRBD1 aligns across 8 bases. Sample: CD8+ T cells not binding an NS4B(214-222) dextramer, sorted from PBMCs, taken roughly 20 days after the first yellow fever vaccination. The TCR was taken from a man between 18 and 29 years old who received the YFV17D yellow fever vaccine. CDR3 bases: TGTGCCAGCAGCGCCCGGGACAGGTCATACGAGCAGTACGTC. It is translated as CASSARDRSYEQYV.